This TCR beta chain comes out of a study of TIL therapy for anti-PD-1-resistant metastatic lung cancer. Whole-study context: Tumors carried a median about 1.6 non-synonymous mutations per megabase.

This was the immunoSEQ v3 assay. Some clones are missing from TCRdb's copy, which holds only in-frame ones; the method was immunoSEQ multiplex PCR. This table has more than 90,000 clones, under 70% appearing once. Study observations and caveats: Many TIL product clones were absent from baseline tumor, suggesting clonal contraction.

Per the germline V gene, CDR1 is MDHEN and CDR2 is SYDVKM. V lost 5 bases to trimming and J lost 2 bases, with 13 bases between them. The CDR3 consists of 15 residues. Concerning this clone: Its antigen is unidentified.

Time point specified: pre-treatment sample, taken before nivolumab and TIL therapy. Pleural nodules or supraclavicular lymph nodes made up most of the excised metastases sampled. Tumor harvest preceded PD-1/PD-L1 blockade, followed by nivolumab treatment. Stage 4 NSCLC adults joined between October 2017 and 2020. This rearrangement joins TRBV28 to TRBJ1-5; D is unresolved. This receptor was identified in a person between 25 and 80 years old with non-small cell lung cancer. Here the sequenced sample was tumor tissue, taken at baseline. The chain's CDR3 is CASSAAGVGNQPQHF. CDR3 nucleotides: TGTGCCAGCAGTGCCGCGGGAGTGGGCAATCAGCCCCAGCATTTT.